This paragraph covers one T cell receptor (beta chain) sequence. This clonotype was detected only a few times. There is no known antigen for this receptor. Base qualities are not at hand, and no much larger clone is one base apart. From cysteine to phenylalanine, the CDR3 is 15 amino acids long. Only the CDR3 portion is preserved as DNA: 45 bases, with reading frame beginning at the first base. The germline V gene (reference sequence) yields DFQATT for CDR1 and SNEGSKA for CDR2. V gives up 7 bases and J gives up 5 bases, and the segment between their germline ends measures 22 bases. These data are taken from a study of CXCR3 chemokines and chemotherapy response in bladder cancer (dated by TCRdb to 2021 to 2024). Context from the whole study: The study set out to examine whether the activity of the CXCR3 chemokine system within tumors predicted response to chemotherapy in human bladder cancer.

Receptors were amplified or captured by PCR. Sequencing relied on an Illumina HiSeq 2500. Using fastp at Q25 and MiXCR, TCRdb reprocessed the public reads and kept productive beta chains. Rows matching on CDR3 protein sequence are summarized as one entry with the most common DNA and genes. This sample gives over 8,500 distinct CDR3 sequences in total; about 23% of them show up just once. The top ten hold around 8.7% of the sample. This sequence uses TRBV20-1 and TRBJ2-3; D gene: possibly TRBD2, on 7 matching bases. The TCR comes from a human donor with bladder cancer that did not respond to neoadjuvant chemotherapy. Sample collection was performed from a patient whose treatment included neoadjuvant chemotherapy. The DNA sequence is given as TGCAGTGAGGAACGGGCGGGGGCTGGTGGAGATACGCAGTATTTT. Its coded protein is CSEERAGAGGDTQYF.